This T cell receptor beta chain was sequenced for a study of control samples from healthy donors and cancer patients. Here immunoSEQ multiplex PCR was the method, and the copy in TCRdb shows in-frame clones only, minus some. The repertoire consists of 150,000 to 200,000 clones, with approximately 92% occurring once and the leading ten covering roughly 1.6%. The J segment lost 4 bases and the V segment lost 0 bases, leaving 6 bases of the junction unmatched. Germline loops: CDR1 SNHLY, CDR2 FYNNEI. The CDR3 sequence is 16 residues long. Sequenced sample: blood. This sequence originates from a man younger than 35 in good health. The rearrangement joins TRBV2 to TRBJ2-5; 9 bases align to TRBD1. The CDR3 sequence is CASSEARDRAGETQYF. The CDR3 coding sequence is TGTGCCAGCAGTGAAGCTCGGGACAGGGCGGGAGAGACCCAGTACTTC. Using reference TRBV2 and TRBJ2-5 for the parts outside the CDR3, the full variable domain is EPEVTQTPSHQVTQMGQEVILRCVPISNHLYFYWYRQILGQKVEFLVSFYNNEISEKSEIFDDQFSVERPDGSNFTLKIRSTKLEDSAMYFCASSEARDRAGETQYFGPGTRLLVL.